This T cell receptor beta chain was retrieved from a study of blood T cell repertoires in COVID-19. For the study at large: Specimens from acute and convalescent COVID-19 originated in the United States, Italy and Spain. T cells, B-cell-depleted T cells, or PBMCs provided the cDNA or gDNA that served as material.

Per germline, CDR1 SGHNT and CDR2 YYREEE (reference sequence). The CDR3 runs 14 residues. V dropped 3 bases and J dropped 2 bases, with 11 bases sitting between them. How the authors handled the data: Using reference gene primer amplification, nucleated cell counts were estimated. Method: immunoSEQ multiplex PCR; TCRdb's copy keeps in-frame clones and lacks some. The V and J calls and clone size come from that table; D and trimming were worked out from the DNA. The table includes around 320,000 clones, approximately 88% detected once. The chain employs TRBV5-4 and TRBJ2-5; D unclear. The specimen was peripheral blood. The sequence was collected from a woman in her 30s who had recovered from COVID-19. CDR3 loop: CASSSFGGQETQYF. CDR3 nucleotides: TGTGCCAGCAGCTCCTTCGGCGGACAAGAGACCCAGTACTTC.